The 24 T cell receptor beta chains below all came from one sample that was sequenced in a study of shared clonotypes between healthy human individuals. Measured with immunoSEQ multiplex PCR; TCRdb has only the in-frame clones, and not every one. The sample contains about 120,000 clones, roughly 70% of which appear only once. The specimen sequenced was memory CD8+ T cells sorted from blood. Subset described: CD45RO+ cells pooled with CCR7-negative TemRA cells. The receptors originated from a woman between 25 and 40 years old in good health.

V and J are TRBV28 and TRBJ2-6; D gene uncertain. The CDR3 contains 17 residues. The V end was cut by 3 bases, the J end by 2 bases, with 14 bases between. Germline loops: CDR1 MDHEN, CDR2 SYDVKM. CDR3 loop: CASSFAQLWTGANVLTF. CDR3 coding DNA: TGTGCCAGCAGTTTTGCGCAGCTGTGGACTGGGGCCAACGTCCTGACTTTC.

This clone was observed once. This sequence joins TRBV5-1 and TRBJ2-3; 11 nucleotides align to TRBD2. Trimming removed 3 bases from V and 1 base from J; junction bases left unmatched: 4. There are 16 residues in the CDR3. CDR1 is SGHRS and CDR2 is YFSETQ in the germline V gene. The CDR3 DNA reads TGCGCCAGCAGCTCTACTAGCGGGAGCGGCACAGATACGCAGTATTTT. This gives the protein CASSSTSGSGTDTQYF.

This chain uses TRBV28 with TRBJ2-7; D might be TRBD1 (7 bases). The germline V gene has CDR1 MDHEN and CDR2 SYDVKM. This CDR3 is built from 14 residues. V was pared by 7 bases and J by 1 base, with 14 bases between. The CDR3 DNA is TGTGCCAGCAACCCAGGGGGGAGGTCCTACGAGCAGTACTTC. As protein: CASNPGGRSYEQYF.

The chain employs TRBV5-4 and TRBJ2-1, with D tentatively TRBD2 (6 bases). Trimming removed 6 bases at V and 5 bases at J, with 24 bases between. Germline CDR1 reads SGHNT; CDR2 reads YYREEE (reference sequence). The CDR3 runs 17 residues. Here the CDR3 reads CASTPHLSSGHNNEQFF. CDR3 in DNA: TGTGCCAGCACACCCCACTTGAGTAGCGGCCACAACAATGAGCAGTTCTTC.

The chain couples TRBV25-1 to TRBJ2-5; D is unclear. Germline V lookup: CDR1 MGHDK, CDR2 SYGVNS. Trimming removed 8 bases at V and 0 bases at J, with 10 bases between. The CDR3 contains 13 residues. The CDR3 sequence: CASSGPDQETQYF. DNA of the CDR3: TGTGCCAGCTCCGGACCCGACCAAGAGACCCAGTACTTC.

This sequence joins TRBV12-5 and TRBJ2-1, with a weak D call TRBD2 (6 bases). The V gene's germline CDR1 is LGHNT and CDR2 FRNRAP. The CDR3 is 13 amino acids. Trimming took 5 bases from V and 6 from J, leaving 11 bases between them. CDR3 sequence: CASGLGLINEQFF. CDR3 nucleotides: TGTGCTAGTGGTCTGGGACTGATCAATGAGCAGTTCTTC.

This sequence joins TRBV6-5 and TRBJ2-5; 7 bases line up with TRBD1. The CDR3 covers 15 residues. In germline, CDR1 is MNHEY, CDR2 SVGAGI. The trim removed 4 bases at V and 4 bases at J, leaving 9 bases unmatched. The CDR3 sequence is CASSSLTGSAETQYF. DNA of the CDR3: TGTGCCAGCAGTTCCCTGACAGGGTCTGCAGAGACCCAGTACTTC.

Concerning this clone: Within the sample, other DNA sequences also encode this same CDR3. This chain uses TRBV20-1 with TRBJ2-7, with D perhaps TRBD1 (6 bases). Germline CDR1 DFQATT, CDR2 SNEGSKA (reference sequence). Trimming took off 2 bases at V and 4 bases at J, with 6 bases between the two ends. The CDR3 sequence is 11 residues long. CDR3 sequence: CSARRGYEQYF. The CDR3 DNA reads as TGCAGTGCTAGAAGGGGGTACGAGCAGTACTTC.

This clone has just one count. The chain joins TRBV6-5 to TRBJ2-1; D is unresolved. V lost 0 bases, J lost 14 bases, and 11 bases lay in between. This CDR3 comprises 12 residues. Germline loops: CDR1 MNHEY, CDR2 SVGAGI. For the CDR3, the DNA is TGTGCCAGCAGTTACTCGAGAAATCAGGAGTTCTTC. Translation gives CASSYSRNQEFF.

The chain couples TRBV19 to TRBJ1-1; tentatively, D is TRBD1 (5 bases). The germline V gene encodes CDR1 LNHDA and CDR2 SQIVND (reference sequence). The CDR3 runs 16 residues. The ends were cut back, 5 bases at V and 1 base at J, with 17 bases in the middle. The CDR3 nucleotides read TGTGCCAGTAGTCCAAAGCCCTGGGGGAAGAACACTGAAGCTTTCTTT. Its protein is CASSPKPWGKNTEAFF.

This clone was observed a few times. The rearrangement uses TRBV27 and TRBJ2-7, with D tentatively TRBD2 (6 bases). Germline CDR1 is MNHEY and CDR2 is SMNVEV (reference sequence). The CDR3 is 13 amino acids. V was cut by 6 bases and J by 3 bases, with 12 bases left in between. The DNA for the CDR3 is TGTGCCAGCAGCGGTAGCGGAGTCTACGAGCAGTACTTC. Translating gives CASSGSGVYEQYF.

This chain connects TRBV21-1 to TRBJ1-5; the D call in the table, TRBD1, was not verified against the DNA. TRBV21-1 is a pseudogene. The CDR3 is 17 amino acids. DNA of the CDR3: TGTGCCAGCAGCCCTCTCTCACAGGAGAGCCGCAATCAGCCCCAGCATTTT. Protein product: CASSPLSQESRNQPQHF.

The J gene is TRBJ2-4, the V gene TRBV19; tentatively, D is TRBD2 (5 bases). CDR1 and CDR2 from the germline V gene are LNHDA and SQIVND (reference sequence). The V end was cut by 1 base, the J end by 2 bases, with 9 bases between. CDR3 length: 15 amino acids. CDR3 sequence (DNA): TGTGCCAGTAGTATAGTGCCGGGAACCAAAAACATTCAGTACTTC. It yields the protein CASSIVPGTKNIQYF.

The chain combines TRBV21-1 with TRBJ2-5; TRBD2 reflects the table's D call only, with no check against the DNA. TRBV21-1 is marked as a pseudogene. This CDR3 region has 15 residues. The CDR3 sequence: CASSKFVASGETQYF. CDR3 DNA: TGTGCCAGCAGCAAATTTGTGGCTAGCGGGGAGACCCAGTACTTC.

The chain recombines TRBV27 with TRBJ2-7; D is unresolved. V was pared by 5 bases and J by 2 bases, with 7 bases between. The germline gives CDR1 MNHEY, CDR2 SMNVEV (reference sequence). The CDR3 has 12 residues. As DNA, the CDR3 is TGTGCCAGCAGTCCCGGCGCCTACGAGCAGTACTTC. Residues: CASSPGAYEQYF.

The rearrangement joins TRBV29-1 to TRBJ2-1, with D perhaps TRBD1 (6 bases). The CDR3 has 14 amino acids. Germline V lookup: CDR1 SQVTM, CDR2 ANQGSEA. V lost 1 base and J 4 bases, leaving 11 bases between the germline ends. DNA of the CDR3: TGCAGCGTTGAAGGTGAGGGGGAGTACAATGAGCAGTTCTTC. The encoded protein is CSVEGEGEYNEQFF.

In regard to this clone: The same CDR3 can be traced to other DNA sequences in this sample. The chain joins TRBV7-9 to TRBJ2-1; perhaps TRBD2 as D (6 bases). V shed 5 bases and J shed 2 bases, with 16 bases lying between them. The CDR3 is 16 amino acids. Germline V gene sequence: CDR1 SEHNR, CDR2 FQNEAQ (reference sequence). The DNA for the CDR3 is TGTGCCAGCAGCCCACGTGGAGGGAGTGCCTACAATGAGCAGTTCTTC. Its protein product is CASSPRGGSAYNEQFF.

V gene TRBV5-4 combines with J gene TRBJ1-4; D perhaps matches TRBD1 (5 bases). The V gene lost 1 base and the J gene lost 6 bases, with 7 bases spanning the gap. The CDR3 contains 13 residues. Looked up from germline, CDR1 is SGHNT and CDR2 is YYREEE (reference sequence). CDR3 region: CASSLIGDEKLFF. The CDR3 nucleotides read TGTGCCAGCAGCTTGATAGGGGATGAAAAACTGTTTTTT.

The chain is built from TRBV25-1 and TRBJ1-2; D is undetermined. V lost 1 base and J lost 6, with 6 bases in between. This CDR3 contains 12 residues. Germline assignment: CDR1 MGHDK and CDR2 SYGVNS. The CDR3 bases are TGTGCCAGCAGTGAATTGTCAGATGGCTACACCTTC. Its protein product is CASSELSDGYTF.

Concerning this clone: Other nucleotide sequences from this sample produce the same CDR3. J is TRBJ2-3 and V is TRBV6-4; no clear D. The CDR3 consists of 13 residues. CDR1 and CDR2 (germline): MRHNA, SNTAGT. The V end lost 3 bases, the J end lost 2 bases, and 6 bases lay between the germline ends. CDR3 nucleotide sequence: TGTGCCAGCAGTGAATCCTCCACAGATACGCAGTATTTT. Translated, it gives CASSESSTDTQYF.

The chain combines TRBV30 with TRBJ2-7, with 8 bases lining up with TRBD1. The V segment lost 3 bases and the J segment 3 bases; nucleotides outside the gene matches: 13. CDR1 and CDR2 from the germline V gene are GTSNPN and SVGIG (reference sequence). This CDR3 region has 16 residues. Here the CDR3 DNA reads TGTGCCTGGAGCAGACAGGGGACCCGGACCTACTACGAGCAGTACTTC. Translation gives CAWSRQGTRTYYEQYF. The variable domain in full, with the rest retrieved from reference TRBV30 and TRBJ2-7, is SQTIHQWPATLVQPVGSPLSLECTVEGTSNPNLYWYRQAAGRGLQLLFYSVGIGQISSEVPQNLSASRPQDRQFILSSKKLLLSDSGFYLCAWSRQGTRTYYEQYFGPGTRLTVT.

The chain joins TRBV7-9 to TRBJ1-1; D is undetermined. V was trimmed by 4 bases and J by 2 bases, leaving 5 bases between them. The V gene's germline CDR1 is SEHNR and CDR2 FQNEAQ (reference sequence). This CDR3 comprises 12 residues. The CDR3, as DNA: TGTGCCAGCAGCTCCCCAAACACTGAAGCTTTCTTT. Encoded protein: CASSSPNTEAFF.

This clone was counted at least ten times. Other DNA sequences of this sample code for an identical CDR3. V is TRBV19 and J is TRBJ2-3; TRBD1 agrees at 8 bases. CDR1 LNHDA and CDR2 SQIVND come from the germline V gene (reference sequence). The CDR3 length is 15 residues. V lost 9 bases and J lost 1; bases outside the gene matches: 9. The CDR3: CASQRQGMGTDTQYF. Here the CDR3 DNA reads TGTGCCAGCCAACGACAGGGGATGGGCACAGATACGCAGTATTTT.

In this sample, this clone turned up a few times. The chain uses TRBV7-2 and TRBJ2-7, with 8 bases lining up with TRBD2. Trimming at V came to 5 bases and at J to 0 bases, leaving 6 bases not matched to a gene. Germline lookup yields CDR1 SGHTA and CDR2 FQGNSA. There are 15 residues in the CDR3. The CDR3 nucleotides are TGTGCCAGCAGCCCCGGGGGGGGACTCTCCTACGAGCAGTACTTC. Protein product: CASSPGGGLSYEQYF.